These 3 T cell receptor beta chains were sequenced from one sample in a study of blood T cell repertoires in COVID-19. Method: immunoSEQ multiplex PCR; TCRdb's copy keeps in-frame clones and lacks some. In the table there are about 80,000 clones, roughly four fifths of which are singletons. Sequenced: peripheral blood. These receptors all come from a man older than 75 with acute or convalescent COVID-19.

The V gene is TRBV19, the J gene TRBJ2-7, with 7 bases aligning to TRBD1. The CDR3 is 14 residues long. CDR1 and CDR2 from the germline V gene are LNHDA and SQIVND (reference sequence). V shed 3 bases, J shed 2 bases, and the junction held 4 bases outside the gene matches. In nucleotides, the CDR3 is TGTGCCAGTAGTATGGGACAGAAAACCTACGAGCAGTACTTC. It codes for CASSMGQKTYEQYF.

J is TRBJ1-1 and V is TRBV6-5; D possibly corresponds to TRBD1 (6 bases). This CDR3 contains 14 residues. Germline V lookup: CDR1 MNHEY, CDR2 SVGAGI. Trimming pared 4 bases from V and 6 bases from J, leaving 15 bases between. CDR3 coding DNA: TGTGCCAGCAGTTTAACCCGGACAGCACCTGAAGCTTTCTTT. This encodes CASSLTRTAPEAFF.

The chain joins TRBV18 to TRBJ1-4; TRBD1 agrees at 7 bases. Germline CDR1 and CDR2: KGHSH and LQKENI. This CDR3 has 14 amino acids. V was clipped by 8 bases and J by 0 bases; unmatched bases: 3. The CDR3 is CASRQGATNEKLFF. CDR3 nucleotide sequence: TGTGCCAGCCGACAGGGTGCAACTAATGAAAAACTGTTTTTT.